The rows below give T cell receptor beta chains drawn from one sample of a study of Graves' ophthalmopathy and Graves' hyperthyroidism. MiXCR was run by TCRdb on the multiplex PCR reads, yielding one entry per CDR3 protein. The table shows over a million distinct CDR3 sequences, with about 38% occurring only once. The sequenced material came from peripheral blood or thyroid tissue (not recorded which). Receptors originate from an adult man with Graves' hyperthyroidism. CDR3s include the opening cysteine and the closing phenylalanine or tryptophan. Fields, in order: D gene, V gene, J gene, CDR3 protein. D genes are given only for firm matches.

D gene: .
V gene: TRBV5-1
J gene: TRBJ2-7
CDR3 protein: CASSHSLGASATYEQYF

D gene: .
V gene: TRBV7-2
J gene: TRBJ2-3
CDR3 protein: CASSTQPWDTQYF

D gene: TRBD2
V gene: TRBV7-8
J gene: TRBJ2-3
CDR3 protein: CASSLATRGRISDTQYF

D gene: TRBD1
V gene: TRBV10-3
J gene: TRBJ1-6
CDR3 protein: CAITGQGGNSPLHF

D gene: .
V gene: TRBV7-9
J gene: TRBJ2-7
CDR3 protein: CASSLGGIKHSYEQYF

D gene: .
V gene: TRBV10-3
J gene: TRBJ1-2
CDR3 protein: CAISESFPTGGREHGYTF

D gene: .
V gene: TRBV10-3
J gene: TRBJ1-1
CDR3 protein: CAISAAGMSEAFF

D gene: TRBD1
V gene: TRBV2
J gene: TRBJ1-2
CDR3 protein: CASSRTGEDGYTF

D gene: .
V gene: TRBV10-3
J gene: TRBJ1-2
CDR3 protein: CAIRGVGLNYGYTF

D gene: TRBD2
V gene: TRBV29-1
J gene: TRBJ2-7
CDR3 protein: CSVAGGNGEQYF

D gene: .
V gene: TRBV6-1
J gene: TRBJ1-5
CDR3 protein: CASSASPGGYSNQPQHF

D gene: TRBD2
V gene: TRBV7-2
J gene: TRBJ2-3
CDR3 protein: CASSSGAGGPTDTQYF

D gene: TRBD1
V gene: TRBV27
J gene: TRBJ1-4
CDR3 protein: CASSPGTAWEKLFF

D gene: .
V gene: TRBV12-3/TRBV12-4
J gene: TRBJ2-7
CDR3 protein: CASSQTWGGLIYEQYF

D gene: .
V gene: TRBV29-1
J gene: TRBJ2-7
CDR3 protein: CSVRHRTQSSYEQYF

D gene: .
V gene: TRBV5-1
J gene: TRBJ2-2
CDR3 protein: CASSLVTEGFGELFF

D gene: .
V gene: TRBV4-3
J gene: TRBJ2-5
CDR3 protein: CASSQVAQETQYF

D gene: .
V gene: TRBV10-3
J gene: TRBJ2-5
CDR3 protein: CAIRGFGGGKETQYF

D gene: TRBD2
V gene: TRBV14
J gene: TRBJ2-5
CDR3 protein: CASSQEYWASGGRETQYF